This T cell receptor beta chain is from a study of blood T cell repertoires in COVID-19. Study summary: Researchers got acute and convalescent COVID-19 samples from the United States, Italy and Spain.

The CDR3 is 19 amino acids. CDR1 LNHDA and CDR2 SQIVND come from the germline V gene (reference sequence). J gave up 0 bases and V 5 bases, and 14 bases lay outside the gene matches. One Seattle source followed patients from active infection through their disease course. This table comes from immunoSEQ multiplex PCR, and its TCRdb copy is limited to in-frame clones, with some not included. The sample shows roughly 230,000 clones, 85% to 95% of them seen only once. This clonotype was sampled from a man aged 25-45 years with COVID-19, enrolled during active disease. The chain has TRBV19 and TRBJ1-5; TRBD1 matches at 9 bases. The sequencing input was peripheral blood. In DNA, the CDR3 is TGTGCCAGTAGTCCAATCCCGGGACAGGGAGGGTTTAGCAATCAGCCCCAGCATTTT. Amino acid sequence: CASSPIPGQGGFSNQPQHF.